This T cell receptor (beta chain) was profiled in a study of T cell changes during pregnancy in multiple sclerosis. The CDR3 totals 11 residues. The germline CDR1 and CDR2 sequences are MDHEN and SYDVKM. Trimming left V 3 bases short and J 9 bases short, with 8 bases between. Clones were read by immunoSEQ multiplex PCR, and TCRdb kept only the in-frame ones, dropping some. The sample carries about 50,000 clones, around nine tenths recorded once. J is TRBJ1-1 and V is TRBV28; D not resolved. The sample was CD4+ T cells from peripheral blood mononuclear cells, taken after pregnancy. The TCR comes from a female donor with multiple sclerosis, enrolled in a pregnancy study. The CDR3 nucleotides read TGTGCCAGCAGTTTTAGAACTAAAGCTTTCTTT. Encoded protein: CASSFRTKAFF.